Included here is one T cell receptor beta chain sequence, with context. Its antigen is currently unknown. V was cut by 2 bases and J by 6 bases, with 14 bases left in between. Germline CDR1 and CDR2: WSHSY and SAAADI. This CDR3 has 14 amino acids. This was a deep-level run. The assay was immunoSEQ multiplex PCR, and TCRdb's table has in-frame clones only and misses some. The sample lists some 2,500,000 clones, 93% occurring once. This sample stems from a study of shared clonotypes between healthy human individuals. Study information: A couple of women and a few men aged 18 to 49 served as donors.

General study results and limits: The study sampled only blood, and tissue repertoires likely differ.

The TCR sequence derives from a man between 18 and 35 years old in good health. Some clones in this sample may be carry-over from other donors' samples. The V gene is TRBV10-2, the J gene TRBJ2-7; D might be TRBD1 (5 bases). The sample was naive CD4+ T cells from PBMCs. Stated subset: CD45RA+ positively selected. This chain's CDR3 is CASSERQGTSEQYF. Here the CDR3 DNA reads TGCGCCAGCAGTGAGCGGCAGGGCACCTCCGAGCAGTACTTC.